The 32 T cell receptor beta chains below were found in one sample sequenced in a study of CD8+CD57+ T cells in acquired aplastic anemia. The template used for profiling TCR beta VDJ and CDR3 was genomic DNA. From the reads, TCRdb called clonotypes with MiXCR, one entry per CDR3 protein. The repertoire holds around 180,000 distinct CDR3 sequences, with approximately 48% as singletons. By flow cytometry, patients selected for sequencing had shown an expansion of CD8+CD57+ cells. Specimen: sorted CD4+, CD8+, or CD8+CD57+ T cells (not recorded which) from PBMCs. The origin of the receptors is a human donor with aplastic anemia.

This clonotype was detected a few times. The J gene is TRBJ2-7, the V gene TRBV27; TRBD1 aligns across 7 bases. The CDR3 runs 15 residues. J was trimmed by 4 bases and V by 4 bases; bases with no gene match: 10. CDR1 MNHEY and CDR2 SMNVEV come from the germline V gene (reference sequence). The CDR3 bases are TGTGCCAGCAGTTCGCTCGGGACAGCAACTTACGAGCAGTACTTC. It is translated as CASSSLGTATYEQYF.

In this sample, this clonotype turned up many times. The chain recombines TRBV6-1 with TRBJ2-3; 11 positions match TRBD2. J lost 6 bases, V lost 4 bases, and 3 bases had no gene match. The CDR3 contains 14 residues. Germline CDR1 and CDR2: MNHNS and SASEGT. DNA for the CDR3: TGTGCCAGCAGTGTAGCGGGGGGGCGGGATACGCAGTATTTT. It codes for CASSVAGGRDTQYF.

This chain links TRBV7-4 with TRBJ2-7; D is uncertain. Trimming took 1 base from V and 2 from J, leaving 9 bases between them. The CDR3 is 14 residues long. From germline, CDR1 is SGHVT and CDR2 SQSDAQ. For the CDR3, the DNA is TGTGCCAGCAGCTTAGGGACGGATACCTACGAGCAGTACTTC. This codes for CASSLGTDTYEQYF.

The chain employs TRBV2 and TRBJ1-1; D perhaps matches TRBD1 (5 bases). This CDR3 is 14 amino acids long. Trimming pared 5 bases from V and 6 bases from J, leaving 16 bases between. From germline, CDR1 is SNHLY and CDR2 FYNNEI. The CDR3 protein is CASSNPWGDAEAFF. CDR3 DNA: TGTGCCAGCAGTAACCCCTGGGGGGACGCTGAAGCTTTCTTT.

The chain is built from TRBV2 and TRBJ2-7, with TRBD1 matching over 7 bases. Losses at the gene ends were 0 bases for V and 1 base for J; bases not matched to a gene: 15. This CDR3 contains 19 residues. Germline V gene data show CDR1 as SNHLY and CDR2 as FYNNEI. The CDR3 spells CASSEASSLRPGGSYEQYF. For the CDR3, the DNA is TGTGCCAGCAGTGAAGCCAGCAGCTTGCGGCCAGGGGGATCCTACGAGCAGTACTTC.

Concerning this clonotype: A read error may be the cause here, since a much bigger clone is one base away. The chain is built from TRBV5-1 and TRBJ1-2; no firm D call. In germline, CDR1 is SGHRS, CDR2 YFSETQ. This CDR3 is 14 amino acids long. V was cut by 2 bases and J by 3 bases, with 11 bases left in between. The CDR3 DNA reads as TGCGCCAGCAGCTTTGAACCAGCCGACTATGGCTACACCTTC. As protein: CASSFEPADYGYTF.

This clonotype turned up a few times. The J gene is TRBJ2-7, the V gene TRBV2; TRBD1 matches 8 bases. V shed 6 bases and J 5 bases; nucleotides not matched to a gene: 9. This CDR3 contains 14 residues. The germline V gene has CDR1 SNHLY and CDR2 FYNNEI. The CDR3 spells CASSEIGQGHEQYF. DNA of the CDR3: TGTGCCAGCAGCGAAATCGGACAGGGACACGAGCAGTACTTC.

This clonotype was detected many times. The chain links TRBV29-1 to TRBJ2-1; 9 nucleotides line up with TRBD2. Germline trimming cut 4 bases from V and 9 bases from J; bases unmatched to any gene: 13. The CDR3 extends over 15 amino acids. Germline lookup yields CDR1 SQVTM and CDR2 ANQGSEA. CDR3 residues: CSVGPPHLAGTEQFF. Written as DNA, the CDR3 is TGCAGCGTTGGCCCTCCCCATCTAGCGGGAACTGAGCAGTTCTTC.

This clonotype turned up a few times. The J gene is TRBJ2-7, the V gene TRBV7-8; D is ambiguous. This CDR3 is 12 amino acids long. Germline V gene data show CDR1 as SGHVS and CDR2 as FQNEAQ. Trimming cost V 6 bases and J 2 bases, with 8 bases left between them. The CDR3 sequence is CASRRTPYEQYF. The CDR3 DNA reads TGTGCCAGCAGGCGTACCCCCTACGAGCAGTACTTC.

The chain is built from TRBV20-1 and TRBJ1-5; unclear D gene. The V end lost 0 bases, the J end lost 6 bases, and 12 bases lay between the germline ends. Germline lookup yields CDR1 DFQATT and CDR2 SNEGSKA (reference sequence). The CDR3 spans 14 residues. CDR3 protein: CSAREGGRLQPQHF. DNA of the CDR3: TGCAGTGCTAGAGAGGGAGGGAGACTTCAGCCCCAGCATTTT.

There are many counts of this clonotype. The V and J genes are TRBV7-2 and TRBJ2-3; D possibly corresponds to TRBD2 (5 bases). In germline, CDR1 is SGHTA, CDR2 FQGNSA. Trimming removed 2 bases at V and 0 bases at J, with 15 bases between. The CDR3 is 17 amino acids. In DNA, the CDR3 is TGTGCCAGCAGCTTATTTGAGGGCTTATCTAGCACAGATACGCAGTATTTT. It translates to CASSLFEGLSSTDTQYF. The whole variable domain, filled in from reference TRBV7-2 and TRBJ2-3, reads GAGVSQSPSNKVTEKGKDVELRCDPISGHTALYWYRQSLGQGLEFLIYFQGNSAPDKSGLPSDRFSAERTGGSVSTLTIQRTQQEDSAVYLCASSLFEGLSSTDTQYFGPGTRLTVL.

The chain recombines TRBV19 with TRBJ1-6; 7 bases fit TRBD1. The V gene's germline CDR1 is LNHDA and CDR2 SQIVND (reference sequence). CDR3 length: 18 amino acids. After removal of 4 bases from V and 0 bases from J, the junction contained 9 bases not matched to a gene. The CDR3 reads CASSTEQGMGSYNSPLHF. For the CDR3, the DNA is TGTGCCAGTAGTACCGAACAGGGGATGGGCTCCTATAATTCACCCCTCCACTTT.

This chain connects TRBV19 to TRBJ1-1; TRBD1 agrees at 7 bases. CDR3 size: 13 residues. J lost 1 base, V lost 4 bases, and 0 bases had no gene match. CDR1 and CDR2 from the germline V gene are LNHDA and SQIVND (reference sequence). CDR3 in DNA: TGTGCCAGTAGTAAGGGGGCGAACACTGAAGCTTTCTTT. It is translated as CASSKGANTEAFF.

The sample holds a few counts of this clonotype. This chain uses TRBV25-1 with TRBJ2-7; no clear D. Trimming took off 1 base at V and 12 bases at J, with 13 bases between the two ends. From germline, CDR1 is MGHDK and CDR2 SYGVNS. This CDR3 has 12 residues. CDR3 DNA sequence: TGTGCCAGCAGTGAATTCAACCTAGACCGGTACTTC. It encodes CASSEFNLDRYF.

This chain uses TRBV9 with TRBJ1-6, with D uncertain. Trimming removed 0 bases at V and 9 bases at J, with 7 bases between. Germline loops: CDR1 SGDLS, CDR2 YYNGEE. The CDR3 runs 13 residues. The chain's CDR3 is CASSVDLGSPLHF. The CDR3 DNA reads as TGTGCCAGCAGCGTAGATTTAGGTTCACCCCTCCACTTT.

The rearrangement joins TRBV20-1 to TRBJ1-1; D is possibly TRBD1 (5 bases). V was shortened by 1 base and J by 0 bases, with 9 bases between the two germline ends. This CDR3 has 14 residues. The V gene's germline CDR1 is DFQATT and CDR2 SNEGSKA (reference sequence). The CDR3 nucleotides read TGCAGTGCTAGAGGAGGACACTTGAACACTGAAGCTTTCTTT. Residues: CSARGGHLNTEAFF.

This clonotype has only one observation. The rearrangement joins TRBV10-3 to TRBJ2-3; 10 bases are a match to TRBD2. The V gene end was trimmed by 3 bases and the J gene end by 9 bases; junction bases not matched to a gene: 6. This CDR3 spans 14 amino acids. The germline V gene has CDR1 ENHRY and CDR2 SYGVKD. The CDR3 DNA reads TGTGCCATCAGTGATCTAGCGGGAGAGGGGACGCAGTATTTT. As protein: CAISDLAGEGTQYF.

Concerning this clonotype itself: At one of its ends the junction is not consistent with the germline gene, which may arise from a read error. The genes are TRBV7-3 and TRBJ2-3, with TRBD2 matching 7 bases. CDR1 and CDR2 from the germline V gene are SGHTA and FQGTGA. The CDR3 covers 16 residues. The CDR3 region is CAGSLFFRGGTDTQYF. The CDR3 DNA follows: TGTGCCGGCAGCTTATTTTTTCGGGGGGGCACAGATACGCAGTATTTT.

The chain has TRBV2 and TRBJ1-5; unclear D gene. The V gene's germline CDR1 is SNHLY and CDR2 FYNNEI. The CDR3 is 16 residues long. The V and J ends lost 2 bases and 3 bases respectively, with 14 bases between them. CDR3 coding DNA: TGTGCCAGCAGTGAAAAGATATCGGGCTACAATCAGCCCCAGCATTTT. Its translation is CASSEKISGYNQPQHF. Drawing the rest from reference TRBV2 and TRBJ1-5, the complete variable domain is EPEVTQTPSHQVTQMGQEVILRCVPISNHLYFYWYRQILGQKVEFLVSFYNNEISEKSEIFDDQFSVERPDGSNFTLKIRSTKLEDSAMYFCASSEKISGYNQPQHFGDGTRLSIL.

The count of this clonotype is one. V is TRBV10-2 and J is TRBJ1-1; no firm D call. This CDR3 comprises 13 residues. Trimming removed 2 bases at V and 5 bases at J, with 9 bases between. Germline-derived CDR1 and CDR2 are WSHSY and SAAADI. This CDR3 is CASSEIRATEAFF. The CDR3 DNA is TGCGCCAGCAGTGAGATCCGGGCGACTGAAGCTTTCTTT.

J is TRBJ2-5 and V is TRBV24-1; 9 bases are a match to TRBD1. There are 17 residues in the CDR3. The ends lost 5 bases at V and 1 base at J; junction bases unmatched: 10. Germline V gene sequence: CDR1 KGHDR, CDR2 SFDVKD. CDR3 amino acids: CATSGRQGVTLQETQYF. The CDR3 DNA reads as TGTGCCACCAGTGGCAGACAGGGGGTCACCCTCCAAGAGACCCAGTACTTC.

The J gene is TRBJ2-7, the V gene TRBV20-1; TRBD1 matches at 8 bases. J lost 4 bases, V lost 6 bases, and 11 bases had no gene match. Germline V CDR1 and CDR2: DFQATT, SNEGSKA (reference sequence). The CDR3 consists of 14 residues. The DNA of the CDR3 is TGCAGTGCCCAGGGGGCGGGGCTCGGATACGAGCAGTACTTC. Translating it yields CSAQGAGLGYEQYF.

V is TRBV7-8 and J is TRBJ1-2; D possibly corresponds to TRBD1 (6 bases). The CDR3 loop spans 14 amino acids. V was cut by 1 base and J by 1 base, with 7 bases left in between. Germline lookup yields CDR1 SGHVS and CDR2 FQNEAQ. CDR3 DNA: TGTGCCAGCAGCTTAGGGACAGTTAACTATGGCTACACCTTC. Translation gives CASSLGTVNYGYTF.

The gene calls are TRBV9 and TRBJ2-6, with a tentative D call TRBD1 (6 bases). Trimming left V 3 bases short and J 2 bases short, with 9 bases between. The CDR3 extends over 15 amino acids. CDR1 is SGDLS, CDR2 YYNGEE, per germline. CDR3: CASSAYRAGANVLTF. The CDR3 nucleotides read TGTGCCAGCAGCGCCTACAGGGCTGGGGCCAACGTCCTGACTTTC.

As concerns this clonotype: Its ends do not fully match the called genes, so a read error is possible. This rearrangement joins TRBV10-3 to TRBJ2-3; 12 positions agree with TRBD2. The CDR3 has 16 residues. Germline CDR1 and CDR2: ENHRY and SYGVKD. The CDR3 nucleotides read TGTGCCAGCAGTCTGGCTAGCGGGGGGGCCCCAGATACGCAGTATTTT. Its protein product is CASSLASGGAPDTQYF.

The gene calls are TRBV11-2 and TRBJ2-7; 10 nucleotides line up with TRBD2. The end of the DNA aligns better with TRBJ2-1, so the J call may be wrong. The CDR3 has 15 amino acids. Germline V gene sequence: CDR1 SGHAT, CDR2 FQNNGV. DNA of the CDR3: TGTGCCAGCAGCCCAGTAGCGGGGGGCAACAATGAGCAGTTCTTC. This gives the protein CASSPVAGGNNEQFF.

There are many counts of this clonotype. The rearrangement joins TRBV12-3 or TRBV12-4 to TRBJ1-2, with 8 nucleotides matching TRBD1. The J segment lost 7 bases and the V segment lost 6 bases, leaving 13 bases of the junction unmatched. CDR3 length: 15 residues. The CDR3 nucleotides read TGTGCCAGCAGGCCGGAGACAGGGGCGGCTAGTGGCTACACCTTC. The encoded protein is CASRPETGAASGYTF.

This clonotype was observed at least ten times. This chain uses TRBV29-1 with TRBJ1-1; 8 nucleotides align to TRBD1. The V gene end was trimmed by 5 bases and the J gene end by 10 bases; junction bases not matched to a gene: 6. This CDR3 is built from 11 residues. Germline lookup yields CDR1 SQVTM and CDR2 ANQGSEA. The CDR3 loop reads CSVYGQGRAFF. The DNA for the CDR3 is TGCAGCGTTTATGGACAGGGTAGAGCTTTCTTT.

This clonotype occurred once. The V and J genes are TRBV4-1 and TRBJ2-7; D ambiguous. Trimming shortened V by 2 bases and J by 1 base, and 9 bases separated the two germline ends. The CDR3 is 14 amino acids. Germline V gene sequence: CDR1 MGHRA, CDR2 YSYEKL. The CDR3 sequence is CASSQPTESYEQYF. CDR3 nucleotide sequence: TGCGCCAGCAGCCAACCAACGGAATCCTACGAGCAGTACTTC.

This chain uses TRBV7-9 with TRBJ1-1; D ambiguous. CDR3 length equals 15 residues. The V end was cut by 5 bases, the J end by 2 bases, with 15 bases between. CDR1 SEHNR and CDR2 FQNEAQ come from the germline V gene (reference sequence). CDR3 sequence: CASSHIGGSNTEAFF. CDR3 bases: TGTGCCAGCAGCCATATCGGAGGTTCAAACACTGAAGCTTTCTTT.

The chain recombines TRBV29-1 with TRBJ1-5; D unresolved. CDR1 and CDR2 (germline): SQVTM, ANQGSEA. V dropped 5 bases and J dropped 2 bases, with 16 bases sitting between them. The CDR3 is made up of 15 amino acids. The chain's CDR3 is CSVSDGVIGNQPQHF. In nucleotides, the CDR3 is TGCAGCGTTTCGGACGGGGTAATCGGCAATCAGCCCCAGCATTTT.

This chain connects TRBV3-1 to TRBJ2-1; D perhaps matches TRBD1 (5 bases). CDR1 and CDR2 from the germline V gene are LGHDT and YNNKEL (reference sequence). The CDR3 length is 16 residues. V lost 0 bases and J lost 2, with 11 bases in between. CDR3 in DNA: TGTGCCAGCAGCCAAGATAATCCAGGGCCCTACAATGAGCAGTTCTTC. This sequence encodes CASSQDNPGPYNEQFF.